This T cell receptor beta chain appears in the sequencing data of a study of control samples from healthy donors and cancer patients. Germline V gene sequence: CDR1 MNHEY, CDR2 SMNVEV (reference sequence). The CDR3 covers 12 residues. The V end was cut by 4 bases, the J end by 5 bases, with 8 bases between. Profiled with immunoSEQ multiplex PCR; TCRdb holds only in-frame clones, not every one. The table lists a few hundred thousand clones, 90% of them singletons. The clonotype originates from a man in his forties with head and neck cancer. V and J are TRBV27 and TRBJ2-5; D not resolved. The sample was PBMCs. DNA of the CDR3: TGTGCCAGCAGTTCACGCCACGAGACCCAGTACTTC. It specifies CASSSRHETQYF.